Below are 17 T cell receptor beta chains sequenced from a single sample in a study of identical twins (dated by TCRdb to the mid-2010s). The library was prepared using 5' RACE. The data were produced on an Illumina HiSeq 2000. The public reads were run again by TCRdb, first through fastp at Q25 and then through MiXCR, and only productive beta chains were kept. Identical CDR3 proteins give one entry, which carries the most common genes and DNA. Across this sample there are 230,000 or so distinct CDR3 sequences, with approximately 8.3% seen only once. Roughly 3% of the sample is in the top ten clones. The same sample was also used in a study of yellow fever vaccine responses in identical twins.

The sequencing sample was made of CD8+ T cells sorted from blood. These receptors came from a woman in her late teens or twenties in good health.

This clonotype was seen at least ten times. The rearrangement joins TRBV6-2 or TRBV6-3 to TRBJ2-3; D remains unclear. V lost 4 bases and J 2 bases, leaving 10 bases between the germline ends. CDR1 and CDR2 (germline): MNHEY, SVGEGT. The CDR3 runs 14 residues. CDR3 in DNA: TGTGCCAGCAGTTTCCCCGGAGCCACAGATACGCAGTATTTT. This codes for CASSFPGATDTQYF.

This clonotype showed up many times. The V and J genes are TRBV4-3 and TRBJ2-7; TRBD2 matches 11 bases. The CDR3 consists of 15 residues. V was pared by 0 bases and J by 4 bases, with 2 bases of the junction left unmatched. Germline loops: CDR1 LGHNA, CDR2 YSLEER. The CDR3, as DNA: TGCGCCAGCAGCCAAGATACTAGCGGGAGTTACGAGCAGTACTTC. Its translation is CASSQDTSGSYEQYF.

This clonotype showed up just a few times. This rearrangement joins TRBV6-1 to TRBJ2-7, with 7 bases aligning to TRBD1. This CDR3 has 14 residues. V shed 1 base, J shed 5 bases, and the junction held 5 bases outside the gene matches. Germline V gene data show CDR1 as MNHNS and CDR2 as SASEGT. For the CDR3, the DNA is TGTGCCAGCAGTGAAGGAGACAGGGAACACGAGCAGTACTTC. Its translation: CASSEGDREHEQYF.

The J gene is TRBJ2-1, the V gene TRBV3-1, with TRBD2 as a possible D gene (5 bases). The CDR3 spans 14 residues. Germline V gene lookup returns CDR1 LGHDT and CDR2 YNNKEL (reference sequence). The ends were cut back, 4 bases at V and 10 bases at J, with 17 bases in the middle. The CDR3 here is CASSPRTGRGEQFF. The CDR3 DNA reads as TGTGCCAGCAGCCCGAGAACGGGGAGAGGGGAGCAGTTCTTC.

This clonotype was observed many times. The chain couples TRBV4-1 to TRBJ2-7; 8 bases line up with TRBD1. J gave up 4 bases and V 0 bases, and 8 bases lay outside the gene matches. This CDR3 contains 16 residues. From germline, CDR1 is MGHRA and CDR2 YSYEKL. The CDR3 nucleotides are TGCGCCAGCAGCCAAGATTCCGCAGGGGGCTATTACGAGCAGTACTTC. Protein: CASSQDSAGGYYEQYF.

J is TRBJ2-5 and V is TRBV11-2; tentatively, D is TRBD2 (7 bases). This CDR3 spans 15 amino acids. The V gene lost 0 bases and the J gene lost 5 bases, with 13 bases spanning the gap. The V gene's germline CDR1 is SGHAT and CDR2 FQNNGV. The DNA of the CDR3 is TGTGCCAGCAGCTTAGATGGGGGGGCGGGGGAGACCCAGTACTTC. Translating gives CASSLDGGAGETQYF.

The chain combines TRBV12-3 or TRBV12-4 with TRBJ1-1, with D possibly matching TRBD1 (5 bases). The V and J ends lost 7 bases and 1 base respectively, with 13 bases between them. The CDR3 totals 14 residues. This chain's CDR3 is CASTPGGRNTEAFF. CDR3 in DNA: TGTGCCAGCACCCCCGGGGGAAGGAACACTGAAGCTTTCTTT.

This clonotype was counted ten times or more. This chain joins TRBV12-3 or TRBV12-4 and TRBJ2-1, with D maybe TRBD1 (5 bases). Between the trimmed V and J ends, which lost 4 bases and 8 bases, there was a span of 15 bases. The CDR3 is made up of 14 amino acids. In DNA form, the CDR3 reads TGTGCCAGCAGTTCTCCCGACAGCTCCCATGAGCAGTTCTTC. It yields the protein CASSSPDSSHEQFF.

This clonotype has just a few counts. The V gene is TRBV27, the J gene TRBJ2-1, with 8 bases matching TRBD2. Trimming removed 5 bases from V and 6 bases from J; junction bases left unmatched: 6. Per germline, CDR1 MNHEY and CDR2 SMNVEV (reference sequence). The CDR3 is 14 residues long. The CDR3 loop is CASSAGLAGNEQFF. The CDR3 nucleotides read TGTGCCAGCAGTGCAGGACTAGCCGGCAATGAGCAGTTCTTC.

This clonotype occurred many times. The chain employs TRBV5-1 and TRBJ2-7; TRBD2 agrees at 7 bases. V dropped 2 bases and J dropped 2; count of bases not matched to a gene: 7. In germline, CDR1 is SGHRS, CDR2 YFSETQ. The CDR3 runs to 15 residues. CDR3 sequence reads: CASSLTIAGPYEQYF. CDR3 DNA sequence: TGCGCCAGCAGCTTAACCATAGCGGGTCCCTACGAGCAGTACTTC.

The CDR3 region has the DNA TGTGCCAGCAGTTACTCGATCACTGGACTGGGGGACAAAAACATTCAGTACTTC. Translating gives CASSYSITGLGDKNIQYF. The V and J genes are TRBV6-2 or TRBV6-3 and TRBJ2-4; either TRBD1 or TRBD2 may fit D (5 bases each). The germline V gene encodes CDR1 MNHEY and CDR2 SVGEGT. V was cut by 0 bases and J by 3 bases, with 18 bases left in between. The CDR3 contains 18 residues.

This clonotype came up a few times. The chain employs TRBV28 and TRBJ2-7; 7 bases match TRBD1. The ends lost 7 bases at V and 2 bases at J; junction bases unmatched: 8. This CDR3 contains 14 residues. Per germline, CDR1 MDHEN and CDR2 SYDVKM. Here the CDR3 reads CASNYRDSPYEQYF. The CDR3 DNA reads TGTGCCAGCAATTACCGGGACAGCCCCTACGAGCAGTACTTC.

This clonotype was counted between two and nine times. The chain employs TRBV20-1 and TRBJ2-4; a weak D match, TRBD2 (5 bases). V lost 6 bases and J 0 bases, leaving 15 bases between the germline ends. This CDR3 has 15 amino acids. Germline V CDR1 and CDR2: DFQATT, SNEGSKA (reference sequence). The CDR3 DNA reads as TGCAGTGCGGGTGGGCGGGTCCTAGCCAAAAACATTCAGTACTTC. Amino acids: CSAGGRVLAKNIQYF.

The rearrangement joins TRBV20-1 to TRBJ2-3; 7 bases line up with TRBD1. Germline values: CDR1 DFQATT, CDR2 SNEGSKA (reference sequence). V dropped 5 bases and J dropped 3; count of bases not matched to a gene: 29. This CDR3 is built from 21 residues. CDR3 protein: CSAPQAQWWVRDRSSTDTQYF. CDR3 sequence (DNA): TGCAGTGCTCCCCAGGCTCAGTGGTGGGTCCGGGACAGAAGCTCGACAGATACGCAGTATTTT.

The chain links TRBV29-1 to TRBJ2-1, with TRBD2 identical over 8 bases. The CDR3 has 11 amino acids. Germline V lookup: CDR1 SQVTM, CDR2 ANQGSEA. V trimming: 7 bases; J trimming: 8 bases; junction bases outside the gene matches: 4. This CDR3 is CSAPGGDEQFF. In DNA, the CDR3 is TGCAGCGCTCCCGGGGGGGATGAGCAGTTCTTC.

The genes are TRBV4-3 and TRBJ2-7; TRBD1 is a possible D gene (6 bases). V was clipped by 3 bases and J by 1 base, with 13 bases between them. CDR1 and CDR2 (germline): LGHNA, YSLEER. The CDR3 totals 15 residues. The CDR3 region has the DNA TGCGCCAGCAGCCAGGCTTCCAGGGGATCCTACGAGCAGTACTTC. Translation: CASSQASRGSYEQYF.

The genes are TRBV20-1 and TRBJ2-1; TRBD2 agrees at 9 bases. CDR3 length equals 13 residues. V shed 5 bases, J shed 12 bases, and the junction held 11 bases outside the gene matches. The V gene's germline CDR1 is DFQATT and CDR2 SNEGSKA (reference sequence). This CDR3 reads CSALAGLPLVQFF. CDR3 in DNA: TGCAGTGCTCTAGCGGGACTACCACTGGTGCAGTTCTTC.